The present TCR beta chain was sequenced within a study of a mutant IDH1 vaccine in newly diagnosed glioma. As for the study in general: Treated patients were roughly 60% male, about 38% female, mean age around 40 years. The study's findings and limits: Among patients, around 93% showed immune responses induced by the vaccine.

Germline V gene data show CDR1 as LNHDA and CDR2 as SQIVND (reference sequence). The CDR3 runs 12 residues. Between the trimmed V and J ends, which lost 6 bases and 7 bases, there was a span of 7 bases. Assay: immunoSEQ multiplex PCR; the TCRdb copy retains only in-frame clones and omits some. Of tens of thousands of clones in the sample, 80% to 90% were seen once. Time point denoted: week 35, safety follow-up. The study gave 300 ug of mutant IDH1 20-mer peptide per vaccine dose, with topical imiquimod. This clone was counted between two and nine times. Its antigen is still unknown. The sample here was PBMCs, taken from a glioma patient whose treatment included an IDH1 peptide vaccine. The sequence was collected from a man under 40 with glioma. The chain carries TRBV19 and TRBJ1-6; the D is unclear. The CDR3 protein is CASREVNSPLHF. CDR3 DNA: TGTGCCAGTAGAGAGGTCAATTCACCCCTCCACTTT.